These 7 T cell receptor beta chains share one sample of origin, sequenced in a study of cytomegalovirus exposure and HLA in healthy donors. The PCR made use of 60 Vbeta and 13 Jbeta primers. TCRdb's copy holds only in-frame clones and misses some; the assay was immunoSEQ multiplex PCR. The sample holds approximately 150,000 clones, almost 85% seen once. Sequencing was carried out using PBMCs. The receptors derive from a man between 18 and 35 years old in good health and CMV-seropositive.

The rearrangement uses TRBV5-1 and TRBJ1-3, with D possibly being TRBD1 (6 bases). The CDR3 contains 15 residues. Trimming took off 4 bases at V and 2 bases at J, with 13 bases between the two ends. Germline loops: CDR1 SGHRS, CDR2 YFSETQ. The CDR3 DNA is TGCGCCAGCAGCCCCAGGGGCGAGCCTGGAAACACCATATATTTT. Encoded protein: CASSPRGEPGNTIYF.

The chain couples TRBV6-1 to TRBJ1-4, with D possibly TRBD1 on 5 matching bases. Germline CDR1 is MNHNS and CDR2 is SASEGT. CDR3 size: 18 residues. The germline V and J ends were trimmed by 2 bases and 6 bases, with 22 bases remaining between them. CDR3 in amino acids: CASSERAGWPQTHEKLFF. As DNA, the CDR3 is TGTGCCAGCAGTGAAAGGGCAGGGTGGCCTCAAACCCATGAAAAACTGTTTTTT.

This clone was counted a few times. This sequence joins TRBV7-8 and TRBJ1-5; perhaps TRBD1 as D (5 bases). The CDR3 is 14 residues long. V lost 5 bases, J lost 0 bases, and 8 bases lay in between. Germline assignment: CDR1 SGHVS and CDR2 FQNEAQ. The CDR3 DNA reads TGTGCCAGCAGCCCCAGGGTTAGCAATCAGCCCCAGCATTTT. Its protein product is CASSPRVSNQPQHF.

The CDR3 DNA follows: TGTGCCAGCAGCGACGGGACTAGCGGGAGATCCCCCCTCGAGCAGTACTTC. It is translated as CASSDGTSGRSPLEQYF. The chain is built from TRBV7-9 and TRBJ2-7, with 14 positions matching TRBD2. The CDR3 is 17 residues long. The J segment lost 6 bases and the V segment lost 5 bases, leaving 12 bases of the junction unmatched. Germline CDR1 and CDR2: SEHNR and FQNEAQ (reference sequence). The full variable domain, rest sourced from reference TRBV7-9 and TRBJ2-7, is DTGVSQNPRHKITKRGQNVTFRCDPISEHNRLYWYRQTLGQGPEFLTYFQNEAQLEKSRLLSDRFSAERPKGSFSTLEIQRTEQGDSAMYLCASSDGTSGRSPLEQYFGPGTRLTVT.

This chain joins TRBV18 and TRBJ2-3, with 7 bases identical to TRBD2. V was pared by 4 bases and J by 5 bases, with 0 bases of the junction left unmatched. Germline V lookup: CDR1 KGHSH, CDR2 LQKENI. CDR3 length: 12 residues. Written as DNA, the CDR3 is TGTGCCAGCTCACTAGCGGGAGATACGCAGTATTTT. Translation: CASSLAGDTQYF.

For this clone: One end of the junction does not line up with germline, which may come from a read error. The chain employs TRBV6-1 and TRBJ1-1, with a possible D match to TRBD1 (5 bases). Germline loops: CDR1 MNHNS, CDR2 SASEGT. The CDR3 is 11 residues long. CDR3: CASSVLGRTNF. CDR3 in DNA: TGTGCCAGCAGCGTCCTGGGACGGACTAACTTT.

The rearrangement joins TRBV6-6 to TRBJ2-7, with D perhaps TRBD2 (7 bases). Trimming shortened V by 6 bases and J by 4 bases, and 19 bases separated the two germline ends. The germline gives CDR1 MNHNY, CDR2 SVGAGI (reference sequence). The CDR3 is 15 residues long. The chain's CDR3 is CASSQGIGRVYEQYF. The CDR3 coding sequence is TGTGCCAGCAGCCAGGGGATTGGGAGGGTGTACGAGCAGTACTTC.